This T cell receptor (beta chain) came from a study of shared clonotypes between healthy human individuals. Authors' data handling: Junction-only immunoSEQ data arrived without quality scores, meaning filtering differed. TCRdb keeps only in-frame clones here, not all; method: immunoSEQ multiplex PCR. Clonal size and the V and J genes are those of that table, whereas D and trimming came from the DNA. This sample carries 600,000 to 700,000 clones, around three quarters of them seen once, and the ten largest clones take around 1.8%. V shed 1 base and J shed 2 bases, with 14 bases lying between them. This CDR3 is 16 amino acids long. CDR1 is SGHAT and CDR2 is FQNNGV in the germline V gene.

The source of this sequence is a woman aged 25 to 39 in good health. This chain links TRBV11-2 with TRBJ2-5, with D possibly matching TRBD1 (6 bases). The material sequenced was memory CD4+ T cells sorted from blood. Subset denoted: CD45RA-negative fraction. The CDR3 sequence: CASSLVRRRGQETQYF. Written as DNA, the CDR3 is TGTGCCAGCAGCTTAGTTCGGCGAAGGGGGCAAGAGACCCAGTACTTC.